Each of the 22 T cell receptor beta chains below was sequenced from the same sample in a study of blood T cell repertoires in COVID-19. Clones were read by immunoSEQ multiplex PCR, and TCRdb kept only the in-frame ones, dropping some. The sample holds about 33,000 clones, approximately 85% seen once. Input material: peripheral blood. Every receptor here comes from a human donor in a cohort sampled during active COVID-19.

The CDR3 spells CASSTQRNTEAFF. The CDR3 bases are TGTGCCAGCAGCACTCAAAGAAACACTGAAGCTTTCTTT. This rearrangement joins TRBV7-2 to TRBJ1-1; D not resolved. The CDR3 consists of 13 residues. V lost 5 bases and J 2 bases, leaving 9 bases between the germline ends. The germline V gene has CDR1 SGHTA and CDR2 FQGNSA.

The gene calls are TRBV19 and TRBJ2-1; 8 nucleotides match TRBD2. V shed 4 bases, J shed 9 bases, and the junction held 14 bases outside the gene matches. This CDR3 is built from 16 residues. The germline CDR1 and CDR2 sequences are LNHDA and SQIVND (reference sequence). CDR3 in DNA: TGTGCCAGTAGTACCGGGGGGGTAGCGGGAAGGGCTGAGCAGTTCTTC. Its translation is CASSTGGVAGRAEQFF. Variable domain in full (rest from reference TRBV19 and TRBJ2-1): DGGITQSPKYLFRKEGQNVTLSCEQNLNHDAMYWYRQDPGQGLRLIYYSQIVNDFQKGDIAEGYSVSREKKESFPLTVTSAQKNPTAFYLCASSTGGVAGRAEQFFGPGTRLTVL.

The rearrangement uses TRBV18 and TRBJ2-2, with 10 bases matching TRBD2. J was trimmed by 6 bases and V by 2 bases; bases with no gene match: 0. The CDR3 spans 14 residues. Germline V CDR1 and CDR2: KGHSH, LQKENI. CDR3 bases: TGTGCCAGCTCACCAGGGACTAGCGCCGGGGAGCTGTTTTTT. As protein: CASSPGTSAGELFF. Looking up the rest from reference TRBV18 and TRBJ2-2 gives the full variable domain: NAGVMQNPRHLVRRRGQEARLRCSPMKGHSHVYWYRQLPEEGLKFMVYLQKENIIDESGMPKERFSAEFPKEGPSILRIQQVVRGDSAAYFCASSPGTSAGELFFGEGSRLTVL.

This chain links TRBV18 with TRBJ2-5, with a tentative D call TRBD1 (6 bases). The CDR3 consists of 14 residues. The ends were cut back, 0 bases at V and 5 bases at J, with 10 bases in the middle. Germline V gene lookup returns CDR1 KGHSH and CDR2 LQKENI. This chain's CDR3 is CASSPPTGLETQYF. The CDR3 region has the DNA TGTGCCAGCTCACCACCCACAGGGCTGGAGACCCAGTACTTC.

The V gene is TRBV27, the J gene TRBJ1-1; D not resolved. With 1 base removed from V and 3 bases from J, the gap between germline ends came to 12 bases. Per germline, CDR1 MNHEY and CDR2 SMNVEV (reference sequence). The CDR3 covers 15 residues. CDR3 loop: CASSLYSSQDTEAFF. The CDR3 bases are TGTGCCAGCAGTTTATATTCCAGCCAGGACACTGAAGCTTTCTTT.

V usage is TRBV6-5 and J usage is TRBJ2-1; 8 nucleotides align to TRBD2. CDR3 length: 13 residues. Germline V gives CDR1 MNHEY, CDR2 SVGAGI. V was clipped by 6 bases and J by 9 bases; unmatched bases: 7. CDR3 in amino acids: CASRSGSWGEQFF. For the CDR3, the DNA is TGTGCCAGCAGAAGCGGGAGTTGGGGTGAGCAGTTCTTC.

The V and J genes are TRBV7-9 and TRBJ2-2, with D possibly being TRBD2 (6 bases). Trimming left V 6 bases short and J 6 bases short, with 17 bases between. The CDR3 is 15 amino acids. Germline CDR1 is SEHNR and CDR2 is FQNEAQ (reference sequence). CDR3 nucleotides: TGTGCCAGCAGTTTTGCGGGGAATAGGGCCGGGGAGCTGTTTTTT. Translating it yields CASSFAGNRAGELFF.

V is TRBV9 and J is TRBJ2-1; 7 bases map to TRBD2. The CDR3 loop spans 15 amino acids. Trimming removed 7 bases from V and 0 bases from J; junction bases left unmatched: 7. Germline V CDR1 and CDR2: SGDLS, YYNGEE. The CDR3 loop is CASGSGGSSYNEQFF. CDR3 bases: TGTGCCAGCGGTTCGGGGGGTAGCTCCTACAATGAGCAGTTCTTC.

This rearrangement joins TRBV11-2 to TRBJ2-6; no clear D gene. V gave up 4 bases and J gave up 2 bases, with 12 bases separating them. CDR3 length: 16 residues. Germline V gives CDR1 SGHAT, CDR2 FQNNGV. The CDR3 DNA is TGTGCCAGCAGCTACCCTAAGAATACTGGGGCCAACGTCCTGACTTTC. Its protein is CASSYPKNTGANVLTF.

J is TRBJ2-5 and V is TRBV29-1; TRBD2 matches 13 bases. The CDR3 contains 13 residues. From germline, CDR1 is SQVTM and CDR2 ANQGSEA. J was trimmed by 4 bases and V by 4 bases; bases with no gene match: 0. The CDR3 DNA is TGCAGCGTTGGACTAGCGGGAGGAGAGACCCAGTACTTC. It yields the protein CSVGLAGGETQYF.

The CDR3 nucleotides are TGCAGCGTTGAAGATAGGGGGCAGGGGGCGGGCGAGCAGTACTTC. Translated, it gives CSVEDRGQGAGEQYF. The chain combines TRBV29-1 with TRBJ2-7; 8 nucleotides align to TRBD1. The CDR3 is made up of 15 amino acids. CDR1 and CDR2 from the germline V gene are SQVTM and ANQGSEA. Trimming cost V 0 bases and J 6 bases; bases outside gene matches: 10.

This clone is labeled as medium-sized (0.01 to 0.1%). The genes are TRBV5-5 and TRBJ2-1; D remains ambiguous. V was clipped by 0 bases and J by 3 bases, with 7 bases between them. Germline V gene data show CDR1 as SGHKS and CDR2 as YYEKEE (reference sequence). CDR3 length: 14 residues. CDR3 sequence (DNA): TGTGCCAGCAGCTTGGGGTTGCGCTACAATGAGCAGTTCTTC. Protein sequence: CASSLGLRYNEQFF. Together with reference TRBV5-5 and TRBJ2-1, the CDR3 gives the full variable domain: DAGVTQSPTHLIKTRGQQVTLRCSPISGHKSVSWYQQVLGQGPQFIFQYYEKEERGRGNFPDRFSARQFPNYSSELNVNALLLGDSALYLCASSLGLRYNEQFFGPGTRLTVL.

This CDR3 is CASSAGTSGLEQYF. For the CDR3, the DNA is TGCGCCAGCAGCGCCGGGACTAGCGGCTTGGAGCAGTACTTC. The V gene is TRBV5-1, the J gene TRBJ2-7, with 11 bases matching TRBD2. The CDR3 consists of 14 residues. CDR1 is SGHRS, CDR2 YFSETQ, per germline. The V and J ends lost 4 bases and 7 bases, in that order; junction bases with no gene match: 7.

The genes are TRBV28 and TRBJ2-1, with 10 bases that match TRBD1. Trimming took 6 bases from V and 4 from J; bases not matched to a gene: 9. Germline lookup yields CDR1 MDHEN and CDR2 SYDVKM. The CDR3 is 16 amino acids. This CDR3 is CASSFLGQGEYNEQFF. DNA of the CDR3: TGTGCCAGCAGCTTCCTCGGACAGGGGGAATACAATGAGCAGTTCTTC.

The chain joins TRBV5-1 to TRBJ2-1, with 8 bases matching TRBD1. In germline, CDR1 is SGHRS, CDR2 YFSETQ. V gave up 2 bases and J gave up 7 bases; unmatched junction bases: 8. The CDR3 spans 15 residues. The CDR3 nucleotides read TGCGCCAGCAGCTTCGCCCCGGACAGGGTGAATGAGCAGTTCTTC. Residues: CASSFAPDRVNEQFF.

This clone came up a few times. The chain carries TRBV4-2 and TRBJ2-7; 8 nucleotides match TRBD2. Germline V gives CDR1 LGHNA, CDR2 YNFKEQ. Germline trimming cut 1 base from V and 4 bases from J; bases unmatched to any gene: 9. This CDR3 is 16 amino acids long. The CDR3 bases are TGTGCCAGCAGCCAAGTTAGCGGGAACAGTGGGTACGAGCAGTACTTC. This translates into CASSQVSGNSGYEQYF.

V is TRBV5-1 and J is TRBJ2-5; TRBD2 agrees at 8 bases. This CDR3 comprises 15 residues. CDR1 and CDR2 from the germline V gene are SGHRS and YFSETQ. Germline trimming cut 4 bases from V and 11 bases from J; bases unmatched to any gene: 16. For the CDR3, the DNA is TGCGCCAGCAGCCCGGGAGGGGGGTCCTACGAGGAGCAGTACTTC. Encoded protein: CASSPGGGSYEEQYF.

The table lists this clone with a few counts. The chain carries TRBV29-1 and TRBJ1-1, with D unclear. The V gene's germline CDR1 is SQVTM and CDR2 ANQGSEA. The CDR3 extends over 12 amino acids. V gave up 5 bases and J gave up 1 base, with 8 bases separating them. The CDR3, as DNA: TGCAGCGTTTACAGTTGGAACACTGAAGCTTTCTTT. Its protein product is CSVYSWNTEAFF.

CDR3 protein: CASSQGGSYNEQFF. The CDR3 nucleotides are TGTGCCAGCAGCCAGGGAGGCTCCTACAATGAGCAGTTCTTC. The genes are TRBV5-8 and TRBJ2-1, with D maybe TRBD2 (6 bases). Germline V lookup: CDR1 SGHTS, CDR2 YDEGEE. Between the trimmed V and J ends, which lost 4 bases and 0 bases, there was a span of 8 bases. The CDR3 extends over 14 amino acids.

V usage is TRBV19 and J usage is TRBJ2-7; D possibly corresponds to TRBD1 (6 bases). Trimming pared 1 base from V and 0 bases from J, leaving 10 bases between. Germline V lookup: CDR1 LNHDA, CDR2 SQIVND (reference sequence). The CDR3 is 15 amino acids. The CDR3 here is CASSIAGTISYEQYF. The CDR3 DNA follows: TGTGCCAGTAGTATAGCCGGGACAATCTCCTACGAGCAGTACTTC.

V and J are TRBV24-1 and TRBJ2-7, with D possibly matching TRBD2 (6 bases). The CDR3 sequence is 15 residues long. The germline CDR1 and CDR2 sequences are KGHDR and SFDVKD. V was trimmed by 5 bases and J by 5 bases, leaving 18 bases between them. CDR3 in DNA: TGTGCCACCAGTGTGAGCGGAGGGCCGCGGAACGAGCAGTACTTC. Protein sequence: CATSVSGGPRNEQYF.

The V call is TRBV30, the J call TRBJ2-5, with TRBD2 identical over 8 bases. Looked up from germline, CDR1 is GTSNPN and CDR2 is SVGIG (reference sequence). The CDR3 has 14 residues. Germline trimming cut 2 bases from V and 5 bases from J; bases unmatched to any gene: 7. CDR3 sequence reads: CAWSTGGMGETQYF. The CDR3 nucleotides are TGTGCCTGGAGTACGGGGGGGATGGGGGAGACCCAGTACTTC.